This entry lists 11 T cell receptor beta chains sequenced from one sample in a study of T cell responses to AZD1222 COVID-19 vaccine. Some clones are missing from TCRdb's copy, which holds only in-frame ones; the method was immunoSEQ multiplex PCR. The sample holds approximately 130,000 clones, roughly 85% seen once. The material was peripheral blood, obtained 28 days after the second dose of the MenACWY control vaccine. The receptors here all came from an adult who received the MenACWY meningococcal vaccine as a control.

J is TRBJ2-7 and V is TRBV11-2; 7 bases align to TRBD1. The trim removed 1 base at V and 11 bases at J, leaving 11 bases unmatched. Per the germline V gene, CDR1 is SGHAT and CDR2 is FQNNGV. The CDR3 contains 14 residues. This CDR3 is CASSLGTGENEEYF. The CDR3, as DNA: TGTGCCAGCAGCTTAGGGACAGGCGAAAATGAAGAGTACTTC.

This clone showed up just a few times. This rearrangement joins TRBV27 to TRBJ1-2, with 9 bases matching TRBD1. The V gene's germline CDR1 is MNHEY and CDR2 SMNVEV (reference sequence). J gave up 7 bases and V 6 bases, and 6 bases lay outside the gene matches. The CDR3 sequence is 13 residues long. The CDR3, as DNA: TGTGCCAGCAGAACCGGGACAGGGCTTGGCTACACCTTC. The encoded protein is CASRTGTGLGYTF.

The chain recombines TRBV12-5 with TRBJ2-3, with 7 nucleotides matching TRBD1. The germline V gene has CDR1 LGHNT and CDR2 FRNRAP. Germline trimming cut 6 bases from V and 2 bases from J; bases unmatched to any gene: 5. This CDR3 contains 14 residues. The CDR3 sequence: CASGQGQLTDTQYF. The CDR3 DNA reads TGTGCTAGTGGCCAGGGACAGCTCACAGATACGCAGTATTTT.

The CDR3 loop reads CASKGTGWEKLFF. The DNA for the CDR3 is TGTGCCAGCAAAGGGACAGGGTGGGAAAAACTGTTTTTT. This chain joins TRBV28 and TRBJ1-4, with 9 bases fitting TRBD1. The CDR3 covers 13 residues. Losses at the gene ends were 7 bases for V and 8 bases for J; bases not matched to a gene: 5. Looked up from germline, CDR1 is MDHEN and CDR2 is SYDVKM.

The chain uses TRBV18 and TRBJ2-7; possible D gene TRBD1, 5 bases. Trimming pared 3 bases from V and 3 bases from J, leaving 15 bases between. The germline V gene encodes CDR1 KGHSH and CDR2 LQKENI. This CDR3 contains 15 residues. The CDR3 sequence: CASSPGSTAFYEQYF. CDR3 DNA: TGTGCCAGCTCACCGGGTTCGACAGCTTTCTACGAGCAGTACTTC. Combining the CDR3 with reference TRBV18 and TRBJ2-7 gives the whole variable domain NAGVMQNPRHLVRRRGQEARLRCSPMKGHSHVYWYRQLPEEGLKFMVYLQKENIIDESGMPKERFSAEFPKEGPSILRIQQVVRGDSAAYFCASSPGSTAFYEQYFGPGTRLTVT.

CDR3 sequence: CASSPQPERQAVGSPLHF. The CDR3 DNA is TGCGCCAGCAGCCCCCAACCGGAACGACAGGCCGTGGGGTCACCCCTCCACTTT. This chain joins TRBV5-1 and TRBJ1-6, with D maybe TRBD1 (6 bases). Germline V gene sequence: CDR1 SGHRS, CDR2 YFSETQ. The CDR3 consists of 18 residues. Trimming took 4 bases from V and 10 from J, leaving 27 bases between them. Full variable domain (rest looked up from reference TRBV5-1 and TRBJ1-6): KAGVTQTPRYLIKTRGQQVTLSCSPISGHRSVSWYQQTPGQGLQFLFEYFSETQRNKGNFPGRFSGRQFSNSRSEMNVSTLELGDSALYLCASSPQPERQAVGSPLHFGNGTRLTVT.

The DNA of the CDR3 is TGTGCCAGCTCCGGGGGCACCGGGGAGCTGTTTTTT. Translated: CASSGGTGELFF. The chain links TRBV7-3 to TRBJ2-2; D is possibly TRBD2 (6 bases). From germline, CDR1 is SGHTA and CDR2 FQGTGA. V was cut by 8 bases and J by 4 bases, with 8 bases left in between. The CDR3 has 12 residues. Full variable domain (missing parts from reference TRBV7-3 and TRBJ2-2): GAGVSQTPSNKVTEKGKYVELRCDPISGHTALYWYRQSLGQGPEFLIYFQGTGAADDSGLPNDRFFAVRPEGSVSTLKIQRTERGDSAVYLCASSGGTGELFFGEGSRLTVL.

This rearrangement joins TRBV5-4 to TRBJ1-2; TRBD1 is a possible D gene (5 bases). CDR1 and CDR2 from the germline V gene are SGHNT and YYREEE (reference sequence). V was clipped by 0 bases and J by 1 base, with 16 bases between them. The CDR3 has 17 amino acids. CDR3 nucleotides: TGTGCCAGCAGCTTGGAGGGACCGAATCGTTATAACTATGGCTACACCTTC. Its protein product is CASSLEGPNRYNYGYTF.

The rearrangement joins TRBV11-2 to TRBJ2-7; D possibly corresponds to TRBD2 (5 bases). In germline, CDR1 is SGHAT, CDR2 FQNNGV. V shed 1 base and J shed 2 bases, with 12 bases lying between them. The CDR3 length is 15 residues. In nucleotides, the CDR3 is TGTGCCAGCAGCTTAGGGCCAGGAGGAACCTACGAGCAGTACTTC. Protein sequence: CASSLGPGGTYEQYF.

The genes are TRBV21-1 and TRBJ2-7; the tabulated D call, TRBD1, remains unverified against the DNA. TRBV21-1 is designated a pseudogene. CDR3 size: 16 residues. The CDR3 here is CASTEYSPGQTYEQYV. CDR3 coding DNA: TGTGCCAGCACCGAATACTCGCCGGGACAGACCTACGAGCAGTACGTC.

The chain links TRBV2 to TRBJ1-1; D remains ambiguous. The V end lost 4 bases, the J end lost 6 bases, and 12 bases lay between the germline ends. In germline, CDR1 is SNHLY, CDR2 FYNNEI. The CDR3 consists of 13 residues. The CDR3 bases are TGTGCCAGCAGTGTGTGGGGTCAGTCTGAAGCTTTCTTT. Protein product: CASSVWGQSEAFF.